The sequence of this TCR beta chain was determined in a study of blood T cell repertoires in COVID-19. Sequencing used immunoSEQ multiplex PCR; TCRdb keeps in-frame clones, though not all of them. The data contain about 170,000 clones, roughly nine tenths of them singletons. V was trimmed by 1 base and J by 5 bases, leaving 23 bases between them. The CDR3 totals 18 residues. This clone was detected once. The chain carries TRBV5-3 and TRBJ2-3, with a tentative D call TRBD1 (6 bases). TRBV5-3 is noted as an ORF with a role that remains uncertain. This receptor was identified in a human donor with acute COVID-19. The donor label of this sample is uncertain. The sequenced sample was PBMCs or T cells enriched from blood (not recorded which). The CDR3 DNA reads TGTGCCAGAAGCTTGTGTATGTCAGGCGACAGGCTGAAAGATACGCAGTATTTT. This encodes CARSLCMSGDRLKDTQYF.